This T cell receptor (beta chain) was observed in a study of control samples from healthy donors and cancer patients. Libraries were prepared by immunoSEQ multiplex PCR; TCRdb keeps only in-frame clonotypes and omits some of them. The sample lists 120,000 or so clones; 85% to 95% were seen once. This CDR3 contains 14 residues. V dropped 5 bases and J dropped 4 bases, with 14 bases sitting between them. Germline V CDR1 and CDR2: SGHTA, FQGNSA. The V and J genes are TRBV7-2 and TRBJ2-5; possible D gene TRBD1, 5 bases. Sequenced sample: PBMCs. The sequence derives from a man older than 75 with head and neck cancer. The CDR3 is CASSLGPGLETQYF. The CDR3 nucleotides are TGTGCCAGCAGCCTGGGGCCAGGCCTAGAGACCCAGTACTTC.